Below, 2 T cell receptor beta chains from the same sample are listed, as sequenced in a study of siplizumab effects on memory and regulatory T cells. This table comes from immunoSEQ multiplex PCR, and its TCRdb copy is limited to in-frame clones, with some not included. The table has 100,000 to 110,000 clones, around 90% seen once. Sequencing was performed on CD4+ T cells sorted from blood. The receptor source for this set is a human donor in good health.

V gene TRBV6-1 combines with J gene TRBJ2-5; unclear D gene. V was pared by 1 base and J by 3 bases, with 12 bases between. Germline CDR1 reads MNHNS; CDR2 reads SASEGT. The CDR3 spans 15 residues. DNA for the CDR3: TGTGCCAGCAGTGAAGGCGTTATTGGGGAAGAGACCCAGTACTTC. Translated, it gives CASSEGVIGEETQYF.

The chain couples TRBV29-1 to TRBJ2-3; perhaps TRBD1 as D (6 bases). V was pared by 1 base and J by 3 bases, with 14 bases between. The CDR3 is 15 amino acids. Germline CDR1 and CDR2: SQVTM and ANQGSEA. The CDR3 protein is CSVEVLGARTDTQYF. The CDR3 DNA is TGCAGCGTTGAAGTGCTGGGGGCGCGGACAGATACGCAGTATTTT.